Following are 15 T cell receptor beta chains from one sample sequenced in a study of shared clonotypes between healthy human individuals (dated by TCRdb to about 2020). The library was generated by the immunoSEQ multiplex PCR assay. Sourced from immuneACCESS, this table was stored by TCRdb with only in-frame sequences that have V and J called. A share of the clones is absent; for the studies checked, an unresolved V gene accounts for under half, and the remainder has no known explanation. The sample table records about 870,000 clones; almost 95% of these occur just once. About 24% of the sample is taken by the ten largest. For the CD8 naive samples, CD45RO-negative cells were positively selected for CCR7, yielding a CD45RA+CCR7+ population from which TemRA cells were excluded. Sequencing was done on a sample of naive CD8+ T cells sorted from blood. The cell subset or site label on this specimen signifies: CD45RA+CCR7+. The receptors were gathered from a man in his thirties or forties in good health.

Regarding this clone: A junction boundary mismatches the germline segment, possibly from a read error. CDR3 loop: CASSQEGQVGWRLF. The DNA of the CDR3 is TGCGCCAGCAGCCAAGAGGGACAAGTAGGCTGGCGACTCTTC. The rearrangement links TRBV4-1 to TRBJ2-1, with D possibly being TRBD1 (6 bases). This CDR3 comprises 14 residues. CDR1 and CDR2 from the germline V gene are MGHRA and YSYEKL.

The rearrangement uses TRBV7-2 and TRBJ2-7; D ambiguous. The V end was cut by 2 bases, the J end by 2 bases, with 13 bases between. The V gene's germline CDR1 is SGHTA and CDR2 FQGNSA. CDR3 length: 15 amino acids. The CDR3 loop reads CASSLSPAPTYEQYF. CDR3 coding DNA: TGTGCCAGCAGCTTATCGCCAGCCCCCACCTACGAGCAGTACTTC.

This clone was observed a single time. V is TRBV18 and J is TRBJ2-7; TRBD1 agrees at 9 bases. J gave up 7 bases and V 6 bases, and 16 bases lay outside the gene matches. The CDR3 loop spans 16 amino acids. Looked up from germline, CDR1 is KGHSH and CDR2 is LQKENI. The chain's CDR3 is CASSTTFGTGTREQYF. The CDR3 DNA reads TGTGCCAGCTCCACCACATTTGGGACAGGGACAAGGGAGCAGTACTTC. Using reference TRBV18 and TRBJ2-7 for the parts outside the CDR3, the full variable domain is NAGVMQNPRHLVRRRGQEARLRCSPMKGHSHVYWYRQLPEEGLKFMVYLQKENIIDESGMPKERFSAEFPKEGPSILRIQQVVRGDSAAYFCASSTTFGTGTREQYFGPGTRLTVT.

The chain employs TRBV6-5 and TRBJ1-2; TRBD1 might be the D (5 bases). V shed 0 bases and J shed 7 bases, with 18 bases lying between them. Germline CDR1 is MNHEY and CDR2 is SVGAGI. The CDR3 spans 16 residues. CDR3 loop: CASSYSGGGGYLGYTF. The DNA for the CDR3 is TGTGCCAGCAGTTACTCCGGGGGAGGAGGGTACCTTGGCTACACCTTC.

V and J are TRBV29-1 and TRBJ2-1, with 8 positions matching TRBD2. CDR1 and CDR2 (germline): SQVTM, ANQGSEA. CDR3 length equals 18 residues. The V and J ends lost 4 bases and 0 bases, in that order; junction bases with no gene match: 14. This CDR3 reads CSVVIGGLARYSYNEQFF. In nucleotides, the CDR3 is TGCAGCGTTGTAATAGGAGGACTAGCCCGATACTCCTACAATGAGCAGTTCTTC.

This chain uses TRBV6-5 with TRBJ2-7, with a possible D match to TRBD1 (6 bases). V was trimmed by 5 bases and J by 3 bases, leaving 14 bases between them. This CDR3 has 14 amino acids. The germline CDR1 and CDR2 sequences are MNHEY and SVGAGI. The CDR3 sequence is CASSPYREGYEQYF. CDR3 coding DNA: TGTGCCAGCAGTCCCTACAGGGAAGGCTACGAGCAGTACTTC.

The chain uses TRBV4-3 and TRBJ2-7; D is perhaps TRBD2 (6 bases). V shed 11 bases and J shed 5 bases, with 10 bases lying between them. The germline CDR1 and CDR2 sequences are LGHNA and YSLEER. The CDR3 contains 10 residues. CDR3 coding DNA: TGCGCCGGAGGGCTCCACGAGCAGTACTTC. Translated, it gives CAGGLHEQYF.

The rearrangement uses TRBV27 and TRBJ2-3, with 9 bases fitting TRBD1. The CDR3 totals 16 residues. Germline V lookup: CDR1 MNHEY, CDR2 SMNVEV (reference sequence). With 0 bases clipped from V and 4 bases from J, the junction kept 5 bases outside the gene matches. CDR3 loop: CASSLSGTGTADTQYF. DNA of the CDR3: TGTGCCAGCAGTTTATCGGGGACAGGGACCGCAGATACGCAGTATTTT.

This chain links TRBV28 with TRBJ2-3, with 8 bases aligning to TRBD2. Germline V gene lookup returns CDR1 MDHEN and CDR2 SYDVKM. This CDR3 comprises 17 residues. Trimming at V came to 4 bases and at J to 2 bases, leaving 11 bases not matched to a gene. In nucleotides, the CDR3 is TGTGCCAGCAGTTCTAAAGGGACTAGAAGTCTCACAGATACGCAGTATTTT. Amino acid sequence: CASSSKGTRSLTDTQYF.

The V call is TRBV7-2, the J call TRBJ2-7; TRBD2 matches at 12 bases. Germline V gene data show CDR1 as SGHTA and CDR2 as FQGNSA. With 1 base clipped from V and 6 bases from J, the junction kept 4 bases outside the gene matches. The CDR3 runs 15 residues. CDR3 in amino acids: CASSLGLAGAGEQYF. In DNA, the CDR3 is TGTGCCAGCAGCTTAGGACTAGCGGGAGCTGGCGAGCAGTACTTC.

This clone showed up just once. The chain has TRBV29-1 and TRBJ2-7; 9 bases fit TRBD2. This CDR3 has 16 residues. V dropped 0 bases and J dropped 0; count of bases not matched to a gene: 6. Germline V gene data show CDR1 as SQVTM and CDR2 as ANQGSEA. The CDR3 DNA reads as TGCAGCGTTGAAGATCGGGCGGGGGGGACCTCCTACGAGCAGTACTTC. Residues: CSVEDRAGGTSYEQYF.

The chain employs TRBV6-1 and TRBJ1-3, with a weak D call TRBD1 (6 bases). Germline V gene data show CDR1 as MNHNS and CDR2 as SASEGT. Trimming left V 1 base short and J 0 bases short, with 16 bases between. There are 18 residues in the CDR3. CDR3 bases: TGTGCCAGCAGTGAAGTTGTCGTGAGACAGGACTCTGGAAACACCATATATTTT. It is translated as CASSEVVVRQDSGNTIYF.

This clone was found a few times. This chain uses TRBV27 with TRBJ2-2; D ambiguous. CDR1 MNHEY and CDR2 SMNVEV come from the germline V gene (reference sequence). The CDR3 loop spans 12 amino acids. Trimming took 5 bases from V and 8 from J, leaving 9 bases between them. The CDR3, as DNA: TGTGCCAGCAGTCCGAGGTTGGGGGAGCTGTTTTTT. Translation gives CASSPRLGELFF.

The rearrangement links TRBV4-1 to TRBJ1-5; D may be TRBD1 (6 bases). There are 15 residues in the CDR3. Germline CDR1 and CDR2: MGHRA and YSYEKL. Trimming pared 7 bases from V and 7 bases from J, leaving 20 bases between. The CDR3 bases are TGCGCCAGCACCCGAAGGGCAGGGGAGTACCAGCCCCAGCATTTT. It encodes CASTRRAGEYQPQHF.

This sequence joins TRBV27 and TRBJ1-5, with D possibly matching TRBD1 (5 bases). This CDR3 contains 15 residues. CDR1 and CDR2 (germline): MNHEY, SMNVEV (reference sequence). V was trimmed by 3 bases and J by 6 bases, leaving 15 bases between them. Here the CDR3 reads CASSFGGSGGQPQHF. DNA of the CDR3: TGTGCCAGCAGTTTCGGGGGGTCGGGGGGTCAGCCCCAGCATTTT.